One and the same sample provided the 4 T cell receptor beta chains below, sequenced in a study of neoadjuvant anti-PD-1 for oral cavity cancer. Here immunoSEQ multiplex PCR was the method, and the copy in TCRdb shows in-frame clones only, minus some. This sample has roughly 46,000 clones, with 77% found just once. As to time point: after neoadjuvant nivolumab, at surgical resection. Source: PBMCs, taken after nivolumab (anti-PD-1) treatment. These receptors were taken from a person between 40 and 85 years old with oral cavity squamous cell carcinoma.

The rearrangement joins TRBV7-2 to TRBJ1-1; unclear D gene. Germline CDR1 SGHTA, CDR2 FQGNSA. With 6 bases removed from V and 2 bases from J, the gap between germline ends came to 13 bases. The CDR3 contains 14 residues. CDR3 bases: TGTGCCAGCAGATCTCATAGTGTCAACACTGAAGCTTTCTTT. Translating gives CASRSHSVNTEAFF. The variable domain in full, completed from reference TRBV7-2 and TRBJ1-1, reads GAGVSQSPSNKVTEKGKDVELRCDPISGHTALYWYRQSLGQGLEFLIYFQGNSAPDKSGLPSDRFSAERTGGSVSTLTIQRTQQEDSAVYLCASRSHSVNTEAFFGQGTRLTVV.

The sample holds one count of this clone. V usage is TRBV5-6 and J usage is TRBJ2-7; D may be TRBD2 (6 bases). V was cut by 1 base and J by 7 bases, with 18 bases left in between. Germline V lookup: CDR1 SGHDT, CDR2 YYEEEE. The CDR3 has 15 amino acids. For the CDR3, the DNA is TGTGCCAGCAGCTTGAACGGTCCGGGAGTGAGGGAGCAGTACTTC. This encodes CASSLNGPGVREQYF.

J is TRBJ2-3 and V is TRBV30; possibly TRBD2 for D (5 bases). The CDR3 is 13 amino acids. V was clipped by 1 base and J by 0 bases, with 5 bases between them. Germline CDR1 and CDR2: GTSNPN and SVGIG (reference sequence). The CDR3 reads CAWSAGSTDTQYF. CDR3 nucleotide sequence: TGTGCCTGGAGTGCGGGAAGCACAGATACGCAGTATTTT.

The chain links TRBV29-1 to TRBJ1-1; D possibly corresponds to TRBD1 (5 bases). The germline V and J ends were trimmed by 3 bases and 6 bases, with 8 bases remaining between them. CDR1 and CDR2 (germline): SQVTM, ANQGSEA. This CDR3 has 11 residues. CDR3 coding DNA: TGCAGCGTTGACCTAGGGGCTGAAGCTTTCTTT. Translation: CSVDLGAEAFF.